This TCR beta chain was observed in a study of glioma-infiltrating T cells after dendritic cell vaccination. Study as a whole: Between about 2003 and 2013, patients got autologous tumor lysate-pulsed dendritic cell vaccines. Notes on the study in general: Few patients contributed both blood and tumor specimens.

TCRdb's table, derived via immunoSEQ multiplex PCR, lists solely in-frame clones and lacks some. The top ten clones hold over 2.5% of a sample with about 110,000 clones, 90% of them seen once. Regarding time point: after dendritic cell vaccination, including at tumor progression/relapse. Isocitrate dehydrogenase mutation was absent in all glioblastoma patients. Concerning this clone itself: The antigen remains undetermined.

Germline V lookup: CDR1 MNHNS, CDR2 SASEGT. The CDR3 covers 16 residues. The J segment lost 2 bases and the V segment lost 2 bases, leaving 5 bases of the junction unmatched. This material consisted of blood, taken after dendritic cell vaccination. The TCR was taken from a human donor with glioblastoma. This chain connects TRBV6-1 to TRBJ1-5; 8 bases are a match to TRBD1. The DNA of the CDR3 is TGTGCCAGCAGTGAACAGACAGGGGTCGGCAATCAGCCCCAGCATTTT. Its protein product is CASSEQTGVGNQPQHF.